This paragraph reports one T cell receptor beta chain. No antigen is known for it. No base-level quality is on record; no much larger clone is a single base apart. The immunoSEQ Assay, a bias-controlled multiplex PCR, was used to amplify TCRbeta CDR3 regions from genomic DNA. In the paper's pipeline: The number of nucleated cells in each sample was estimated by amplification of reference gene primers within the assay. To quantify the absolute abundance of each unique TCRbeta CDR3 rearrangement, sequence reads were collapsed and filtered. For each sample, productive Simpson clonality was calculated by taking the square root of Simpson's diversity index across productive rearrangements. What TCRdb holds here is the immuneACCESS table cut down to in-frame rearrangements. Part of the clones is not present; checked against another copy, under half of the missing clones reflect an unresolved V gene, and the others are unexplained. The V and J calls and clone size were taken over from that table, and D and trimming were inferred from the DNA. This sample is represented by 9,500 to 15,000 clones; around 71% of them were singletons. In total, the top ten clones hold 5% to 6.5% of the sample.

One collaborating source in Seattle enrolled patients during active infection and followed them longitudinally through the course of disease. Collaborating institutions collected whole blood in K2EDTA tubes following their own protocols. For TCRbeta analysis, collaborators shipped samples as frozen whole blood, isolated PBMCs, or DNA extracted from either of those sample types. The data derive from a study of blood T cell repertoires in COVID-19 (dated by TCRdb to between 2020 and 2021). Study-level background: Collaborator samples came from the United States, Italy and Spain and covered acute and convalescent phases of COVID-19. Where HLA class I and class II types were available, the types were taken from metadata supplied by the sample provider, not from assay-based typing. The repertoires were made available in a free public database intended to serve as a resource for research on the immune response to SARS-CoV-2. The material from the prospective study consisted of cDNA or gDNA derived from T cells, B-cell-depleted T cells, or PBMCs. Deeply sampled blood TCRbeta repertoires from subjects exposed to, actively infected with, or recovered from COVID-19 were included in the dataset. The samples were drawn from two sources: the first 160 participants of the ongoing ImmuneRACE study, and 1,000 to 1,500 subjects contributed by 6 global collaborators. A de-identified subject ID, COVID-19 status, age in years and sex were almost always included in the sample metadata. Broader findings and caveats from the paper: How much clinical and demographic metadata was included differed by source and by participant, and the metadata was provided uncurated.

The CDR3 measures 16 amino acids from cysteine to phenylalanine. CDR3 DNA only is kept here, 48 bases in frame from base 1. CDR1 and CDR2 are drawn from the germline V gene (reference sequence): LGHDT, YNNKEL. Trimming accounts for 5 bases at V and 3 bases at J, while the number of junction bases matched to no gene is 8. The receptor's source is a man aged 55-75 years with COVID-19, enrolled during active disease. The sample taken for sequencing was peripheral blood. The V and J segments used are TRBV3-1 (or the pseudogene TRBV3-2) and TRBJ1-1; TRBD1 lines up with 11 middle nucleotides. The DNA reads TGTGCCAGCAGCACAACCCCGGGACAGGGGGACACTGAAGCTTTCTTT. The translation is CASSTTPGQGDTEAFF.